This entry concerns a single T cell receptor beta chain. Only CD45RO-negative cells positively selected for CCR7 counted as naive CD8 cells, so terminally differentiated effector memory CD45RA+ cells were excluded. Recent acute infections and vaccinations were absent in the healthy HIV-negative adult donors. The donors, all of them Caucasian adults, lived in Nashville, Tennessee. The entry originates in a study of shared clonotypes between healthy human individuals. Looking at the study overall: CD4 naive and memory got three plates each, CD8 naive two, CD8 memory one.

Measured with immunoSEQ multiplex PCR; TCRdb has only the in-frame clones, and not every one. The data hold about 2.1 million clones, with around 93% observed a single time. The sequenced sample was naive CD8+ T cells from PBMCs. This TCR was sampled from a man aged 18-30 years in good health. Some clones in this sample may be carry-over from other donors' samples.

The CDR3 loop reads CASSALASSETQYF. Here the CDR3 DNA reads TGTGCCAGCTCGGCACTGGCCAGTTCAGAGACCCAGTACTTC. V gene TRBV13 combines with J gene TRBJ2-5; the D is unclear. V was clipped by 8 bases and J by 4 bases, with 17 bases between them. Germline V gene data show CDR1 as PRHDT and CDR2 as FYEKMQ (reference sequence). This CDR3 contains 14 residues.